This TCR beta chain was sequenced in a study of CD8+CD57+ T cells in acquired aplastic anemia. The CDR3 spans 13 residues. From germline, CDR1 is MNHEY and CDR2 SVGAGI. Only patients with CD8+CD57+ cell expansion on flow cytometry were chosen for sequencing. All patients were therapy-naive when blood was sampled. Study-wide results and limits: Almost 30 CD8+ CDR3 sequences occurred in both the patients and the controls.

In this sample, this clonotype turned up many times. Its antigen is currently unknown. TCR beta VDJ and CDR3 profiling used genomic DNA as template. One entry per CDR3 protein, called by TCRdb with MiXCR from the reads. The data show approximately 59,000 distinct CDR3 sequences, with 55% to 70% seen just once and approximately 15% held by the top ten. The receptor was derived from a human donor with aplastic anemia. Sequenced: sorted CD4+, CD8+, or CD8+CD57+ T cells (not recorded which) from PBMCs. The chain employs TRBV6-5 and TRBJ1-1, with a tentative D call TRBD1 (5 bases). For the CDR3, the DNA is TGTGCTCCATTTCAGGGTAGGAACACTGAAGCTTTCTTT. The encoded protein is CAPFQGRNTEAFF.